What follows are 20 T cell receptor beta chains derived from one specimen sequenced in a study of cytomegalovirus exposure and HLA in healthy donors. This PCR relied on a set of 60 Vbeta primers and 13 Jbeta primers. Produced via immunoSEQ multiplex PCR; TCRdb's table is partial and in-frame only. Of roughly 220,000 clones listed, roughly three quarters are singletons. The sample taken for sequencing was PBMCs. The receptors derive from a man aged 50-59 years in good health and CMV-seronegative.

V usage is TRBV6-1 and J usage is TRBJ2-7; 15 bases are a match to TRBD2. CDR3 length: 14 amino acids. Germline loops: CDR1 MNHNS, CDR2 SASEGT. Here the CDR3 reads CATIGTSGRREQYF. The DNA for the CDR3 is TGTGCGACGATCGGGACTAGCGGGAGGCGCGAGCAGTACTTC.

CDR3 in amino acids: CASSVESGQNNQPQHF. In nucleotides, the CDR3 is TGTGCCAGCAGTGTAGAAAGTGGGCAGAACAATCAGCCCCAGCATTTT. The chain has TRBV2 and TRBJ1-5; D call uncertain. The CDR3 extends over 16 amino acids. CDR1 is SNHLY and CDR2 is FYNNEI in the germline V gene. Trimming removed 4 bases at V and 3 bases at J, with 16 bases between.

The CDR3 sequence is CASRGTSGSTYNEQFF. In nucleotides, the CDR3 is TGTGCCAGCAGGGGGACTAGCGGGAGCACCTACAATGAGCAGTTCTTC. The V and J genes are TRBV28 and TRBJ2-1, with 14 bases identical to TRBD2. The CDR3 contains 16 residues. CDR1 MDHEN and CDR2 SYDVKM come from the germline V gene. V was pared by 6 bases and J by 2 bases, with 3 bases of the junction left unmatched.

The table lists this clone with a few counts. The J gene is TRBJ2-7, the V gene TRBV28; weak D call: TRBD2 (6 bases). Germline lookup yields CDR1 MDHEN and CDR2 SYDVKM. The V and J ends lost 8 bases and 3 bases respectively, with 17 bases between them. This CDR3 is 14 amino acids long. CDR3 loop: CASLTGGTGYEQYF. In nucleotides, the CDR3 is TGTGCCAGCCTGACCGGGGGAACGGGCTACGAGCAGTACTTC.

The V call is TRBV9, the J call TRBJ2-3; D is perhaps TRBD2 (6 bases). Trimming stripped 0 bases from V and 1 base from J, with 9 bases between. The CDR3 is 15 residues long. Germline lookup yields CDR1 SGDLS and CDR2 YYNGEE. DNA for the CDR3: TGTGCCAGCAGCGTAGCCCAGCGGGGCACAGATACGCAGTATTTT. Its protein product is CASSVAQRGTDTQYF.

The chain couples TRBV6-5 to TRBJ2-5; the D gene is possibly TRBD2 (5 bases). The CDR3 loop spans 15 amino acids. V lost 0 bases to trimming and J lost 0 bases, with 8 bases between them. Germline assignment: CDR1 MNHEY and CDR2 SVGAGI. CDR3 region: CASSYSPGDQETQYF. The CDR3 nucleotides read TGTGCCAGCAGTTACTCGCCCGGGGACCAAGAGACCCAGTACTTC.

Here the CDR3 DNA reads TGTGCCAGTAAACGGGGGATAAACGAATACACCGGGGAGCTGTTTTTT. It encodes CASKRGINEYTGELFF. V usage is TRBV28 and J usage is TRBJ2-2; perhaps TRBD2 as D (6 bases). V lost 9 bases to trimming and J lost 3 bases, with 20 bases between them. From germline, CDR1 is MDHEN and CDR2 SYDVKM. The CDR3 is made up of 16 amino acids.

The chain employs TRBV13 and TRBJ1-2; D may be TRBD1 (6 bases). V lost 1 base and J lost 7, with 16 bases in between. The CDR3 is 15 amino acids. CDR1 and CDR2 (germline): PRHDT, FYEKMQ (reference sequence). The CDR3 is CASSLDSGGTSGYTF. In nucleotides, the CDR3 is TGTGCCAGCAGCTTAGATTCGGGGGGCACGAGTGGCTACACCTTC. The full variable domain, completed using reference TRBV13 and TRBJ1-2, is AAGVIQSPRHLIKEKRETATLKCYPIPRHDTVYWYQQGPGQDPQFLISFYEKMQSDKGSIPDRFSAQQFSDYHSELNMSSLELGDSALYFCASSLDSGGTSGYTFGSGTRLTVV.

The chain carries TRBV5-7 and TRBJ2-2, with a tentative D call TRBD2 (6 bases). TRBV5-7 is designated an ORF whose function remains uncertain. This CDR3 is 14 amino acids long. The V and J ends lost 5 bases and 5 bases respectively, with 13 bases between them. The CDR3 DNA reads as TGTGCCAGCAGTCAGAACAGCGGGACCGGGGAGCTGTTTTTT. Translated: CASSQNSGTGELFF.

This clone was seen just once. This chain connects TRBV5-4 to TRBJ2-7; 7 bases are a match to TRBD2. V lost 6 bases to trimming and J lost 3 bases; unmatched junction nucleotides: 6. CDR3 length equals 13 residues. Germline CDR1 is SGHNT and CDR2 is YYREEE (reference sequence). Written as DNA, the CDR3 is TGTGCCAGCAAGAGCGGGACGGGCTACGAGCAGTACTTC. Its translation: CASKSGTGYEQYF.

V is TRBV28 and J is TRBJ2-7, with D perhaps matching TRBD2 (5 bases). The CDR3 sequence is 15 residues long. Trimming left V 3 bases short and J 3 bases short, with 15 bases between. Germline CDR1 is MDHEN and CDR2 is SYDVKM. This CDR3 reads CASSFYRETRYEQYF. The DNA for the CDR3 is TGTGCCAGCAGTTTTTATCGGGAAACTCGCTACGAGCAGTACTTC. The entire variable domain, with the rest obtained from reference TRBV28 and TRBJ2-7, is as follows: DVKVTQSSRYLVKRTGEKVFLECVQDMDHENMFWYRQDPGLGLRLIYFSYDVKMKEKGDIPEGYSVSREKKERFSLILESASTNQTSMYLCASSFYRETRYEQYFGPGTRLTVT.

V gene TRBV19 combines with J gene TRBJ1-2; 8 bases are a match to TRBD1. The germline V gene encodes CDR1 LNHDA and CDR2 SQIVND (reference sequence). Trimming at V came to 6 bases and at J to 4 bases, leaving 1 base not matched to a gene. The length of the CDR3 is 12 residues. CDR3 sequence (DNA): TGTGCCAGTAGCGGACAGGGCTATGGCTACACCTTC. Amino acids: CASSGQGYGYTF.

The chain joins TRBV9 to TRBJ2-4; a weak D match, TRBD1 (6 bases). The length of the CDR3 is 15 residues. The germline V gene has CDR1 SGDLS and CDR2 YYNGEE. V lost 4 bases and J lost 4, with 15 bases in between. DNA of the CDR3: TGTGCCAGCAGCCCCCACAGGGTTGCGAAAAACATTCAGTACTTC. This codes for CASSPHRVAKNIQYF. The whole variable domain, filled in from reference TRBV9 and TRBJ2-4, reads DSGVTQTPKHLITATGQRVTLRCSPRSGDLSVYWYQQSLDQGLQFLIQYYNGEERAKGNILERFSAQQFPDLHSELNLSSLELGDSALYFCASSPHRVAKNIQYFGAGTRLSVL.

The chain recombines TRBV7-9 with TRBJ2-7; D uncertain. This CDR3 contains 15 residues. V dropped 8 bases and J dropped 1 base, with 18 bases sitting between them. The germline V gene has CDR1 SEHNR and CDR2 FQNEAQ (reference sequence). The DNA of the CDR3 is TGTGCCAGCCTCCGGGTAGGCCCCACTTCCTACGAGCAGTACTTC. Amino acid sequence: CASLRVGPTSYEQYF.

The V gene is TRBV30, the J gene TRBJ2-4; weak D call: TRBD1 (6 bases). Trimming cost V 3 bases and J 0 bases, with 12 bases left between them. From germline, CDR1 is GTSNPN and CDR2 SVGIG (reference sequence). The CDR3 spans 15 residues. The CDR3 protein is CAWRGTLLAKNIQYF. The DNA of the CDR3 is TGTGCCTGGAGGGGGACACTTCTAGCCAAAAACATTCAGTACTTC. Full variable domain (remainder filled in from reference TRBV30 and TRBJ2-4): SQTIHQWPATLVQPVGSPLSLECTVEGTSNPNLYWYRQAAGRGLQLLFYSVGIGQISSEVPQNLSASRPQDRQFILSSKKLLLSDSGFYLCAWRGTLLAKNIQYFGAGTRLSVL.

This clone showed up just once. The V call is TRBV27, the J call TRBJ1-5, with TRBD1 identical over 10 bases. Trimming cost V 6 bases and J 6 bases; bases outside gene matches: 8. Germline V lookup: CDR1 MNHEY, CDR2 SMNVEV (reference sequence). The CDR3 extends over 15 amino acids. The CDR3 DNA is TGTGCCAGCAGCCCACTGGGACAGGGGCGTCAGCCCCAGCATTTT. Its protein product is CASSPLGQGRQPQHF.

The J gene is TRBJ2-1, the V gene TRBV5-4; 11 nucleotides agree with TRBD2. With 5 bases clipped from V and 6 bases from J, the junction kept 13 bases outside the gene matches. Germline V gene data show CDR1 as SGHNT and CDR2 as YYREEE (reference sequence). This CDR3 is 17 amino acids long. CDR3 amino acids: CASRAGTSGRGFNEQFF. The CDR3 DNA follows: TGTGCCAGCAGAGCCGGGACTAGCGGAAGAGGTTTCAATGAGCAGTTCTTC. The full variable domain, rest sourced from reference TRBV5-4 and TRBJ2-1, is ETGVTQSPTHLIKTRGQQVTLRCSSQSGHNTVSWYQQALGQGPQFIFQYYREEENGRGNFPPRFSGLQFPNYSSELNVNALELDDSALYLCASRAGTSGRGFNEQFFGPGTRLTVL.

The V gene is TRBV6-4, the J gene TRBJ1-1; TRBD1 matches at 9 bases. The CDR3 consists of 14 residues. The germline CDR1 and CDR2 sequences are MRHNA and SNTAGT. V trimming: 6 bases; J trimming: 2 bases; junction bases outside the gene matches: 4. The DNA of the CDR3 is TGTGCCAGCAGCCTTACAGGGGGCAACACTGAAGCTTTCTTT. Translated, it gives CASSLTGGNTEAFF.

CDR3 amino acids: CASSLTASTDTQYF. DNA of the CDR3: TGTGCCAGCAGCTTAACAGCTAGCACAGATACGCAGTATTTT. V and J are TRBV7-9 and TRBJ2-3; D is ambiguous. Trimming took off 2 bases at V and 0 bases at J, with 6 bases between the two ends. CDR1 SEHNR and CDR2 FQNEAQ come from the germline V gene (reference sequence). The CDR3 extends over 14 amino acids.

This sequence joins TRBV27 and TRBJ2-7; possible D gene TRBD2, 5 bases. There are 15 residues in the CDR3. Per the germline V gene, CDR1 is MNHEY and CDR2 is SMNVEV (reference sequence). V was trimmed by 5 bases and J by 2 bases, leaving 16 bases between them. CDR3 in DNA: TGTGCCAGCAGTAGCCGGACTCCCCCAGCCTACGAGCAGTACTTC. Translation gives CASSSRTPPAYEQYF.